These 3 T cell receptor beta chains were sequenced from one sample in a study of cytomegalovirus exposure and HLA in healthy donors. This PCR relied on a set of 60 Vbeta primers and 13 Jbeta primers. Clones were sequenced by immunoSEQ multiplex PCR, and TCRdb holds only the in-frame ones, with some missing. Among 90,000 to 140,000 clones listed, about 12% were seen once. The sample consisted of PBMCs. These receptors all come from a man aged 35-49 years in good health and CMV-seropositive.

The chain uses TRBV7-9 and TRBJ2-1; 7 positions match TRBD1. Germline CDR1 SEHNR, CDR2 FQNEAQ (reference sequence). V was clipped by 4 bases and J by 8 bases; unmatched bases: 8. The length of the CDR3 is 14 residues. This CDR3 reads CASSSRQGSDEQFF. The CDR3 bases are TGTGCCAGCAGCTCCAGACAGGGAAGCGATGAGCAGTTCTTC.

This rearrangement joins TRBV7-2 to TRBJ2-3; 8 nucleotides match TRBD2. Germline CDR1 and CDR2: SGHTA and FQGNSA. The CDR3 sequence is 15 residues long. With V trimmed by 6 bases and J by 3 bases, 8 bases remained unmatched. CDR3 in DNA: TGTGCCAGCAGGTATCAGGCTAGCGGGACAGATACGCAGTATTTT. Its protein is CASRYQASGTDTQYF.

This rearrangement joins TRBV6-6 to TRBJ2-3, with 9 bases aligning to TRBD2. CDR3 size: 15 residues. Per germline, CDR1 MNHNY and CDR2 SVGAGI (reference sequence). Trimming removed 5 bases from V and 1 base from J; junction bases left unmatched: 4. The CDR3 DNA reads as TGTGCCAGCAGTGCCACTAGCGGGCGCACAGATACGCAGTATTTT. It encodes CASSATSGRTDTQYF.